This is a list of T cell receptor beta chains from one sample in a study of identical twins. From the 5' RACE reads, TCRdb called clonotypes with MiXCR, one entry per CDR3 protein. The sample comprises 350,000 to 400,000 distinct CDR3 sequences, approximately 8.8% of which are singletons, and roughly 8.9% rests with the top ten. Sequences were obtained from naive T cells sorted from blood. The receptor source for this set is a woman aged 45-65 years in good health. The CDR3 runs from the conserved cysteine through the conserved F or W. D genes are given only for firm matches. The size field is filled for only some rows; it gives once, few, many or a size class.

clone_size,d_call,j_call,v_call,cdr3_aa,cdr3_nt
NA,NA,TRBJ2-3,TRBV5-1,CASSLGSPVDTQYF,TGCGCCAGCAGCTTGGGGTCCCCGGTCGATACGCAGTATTTT
few,NA,TRBJ2-1,TRBV20-1,CSASLGGRPGGTYNEQFF,TGCAGTGCTTCCTTGGGGGGAAGGCCAGGAGGAACCTACAATGAGCAGTTCTTC
many,NA,TRBJ1-4,TRBV25-1,CASSLIGARGEKLFF,TGTGCCAGCAGTCTTATCGGGGCTAGAGGGGAAAAACTGTTTTTT
many,NA,TRBJ1-4,TRBV29-1,CSVLGPNEKLFF,TGCAGCGTTTTGGGGCCTAATGAAAAACTGTTTTTT
many,NA,TRBJ1-1,TRBV20-1,CSARARGYNTEAFF,TGCAGTGCTAGAGCCAGGGGTTATAACACTGAAGCTTTCTTT
many,NA,TRBJ2-2,TRBV29-1,CSVRGWTGELFF,TGCAGCGTCAGGGGATGGACCGGGGAGCTGTTTTTT
few,NA,TRBJ1-4,TRBV4-1,CASSQDLGLVEKLFF,TGCGCCAGCAGCCAAGATTTGGGGCTAGTTGAAAAACTGTTTTTT
NA,TRBD2,TRBJ2-1,TRBV24-1,CATSERLAGVEQFF,TGTGCCACCAGTGAGCGACTAGCGGGAGTCGAGCAGTTCTTC
few,NA,TRBJ2-1,TRBV24-1,CATSDYGRVSSYNEQFF,TGTGCCACCAGTGATTACGGACGCGTATCGTCGTACAATGAGCAGTTCTTC
few,NA,TRBJ2-1,TRBV4-1,CASSQELQRGEQFF,TGCGCCAGCAGCCAAGAACTCCAGCGCGGTGAGCAGTTCTTC
few,NA,TRBJ2-1,TRBV7-9,CASSSSRTEGYNEQFF,TGTGCCAGCAGCTCTTCGAGGACAGAAGGGTACAATGAGCAGTTCTTC
NA,TRBD2,TRBJ2-7,TRBV13,CASSLLGGEYEQYF,TGTGCCAGCAGCCTATTGGGGGGGGAATACGAGCAGTACTTC
many,TRBD2,TRBJ2-1,TRBV28,CASSSPRLADSYNEQFF,TGTGCCAGCAGTTCGCCCAGACTAGCGGACTCCTACAATGAGCAGTTCTTC
NA,NA,TRBJ2-5,TRBV12-3/TRBV12-4,CASSHTRGAGETQYF,TGTGCCAGCAGCCACACCCGGGGGGCAGGCGAGACCCAGTACTTC
many,TRBD2,TRBJ2-1,TRBV20-1,CSARGLAEYNEQFF,TGCAGTGCTAGAGGGCTAGCGGAGTACAATGAGCAGTTCTTC
NA,NA,TRBJ2-7,TRBV12-3/TRBV12-4,CASLGTPTYEQYF,TGTGCCAGCCTCGGGACACCTACCTACGAGCAGTACTTC
many,NA,TRBJ2-5,TRBV5-1,CASSLGDHQETQYF,TGCGCCAGCAGCTTGGGGGACCACCAAGAGACCCAGTACTTC
few,NA,TRBJ1-2,TRBV5-6,CASSFYPGVTNYGYTF,TGTGCCAGCAGCTTCTACCCGGGAGTTACTAACTATGGCTACACCTTC
NA,NA,TRBJ2-3,TRBV4-2,CASSQARALDTQYF,TGTGCCAGCAGCCAAGCAAGGGCTTTGGATACGCAGTATTTT
few,NA,TRBJ2-3,TRBV20-1,CSARGTASGTDTQYF,TGCAGTGCTAGAGGTACGGCTAGCGGCACAGATACGCAGTATTTT
many,TRBD2,TRBJ2-1,TRBV12-3/TRBV12-4,CASSPAGGAYNEQFF,TGTGCCAGCAGTCCAGCGGGAGGAGCCTACAATGAGCAGTTCTTC
many,NA,TRBJ1-2,TRBV12-3/TRBV12-4,CASSLEPLAGYTF,TGTGCCAGCAGCTTAGAACCCCTGGCGGGCTACACCTTC
few,TRBD1,TRBJ1-1,TRBV5-1,CASSIRQGITEAFF,TGCGCCAGCAGCATTAGACAGGGGATTACTGAAGCTTTCTTT
few,TRBD1,TRBJ2-5,TRBV5-1,CASDWDRQETQYF,TGCGCCAGCGACTGGGACAGACAAGAGACCCAGTACTTC
many,TRBD1,TRBJ2-7,TRBV15,CATSREGTGADEQYF,TGTGCCACCAGCAGAGAGGGAACAGGGGCTGACGAGCAGTACTTC
few,NA,TRBJ1-3,TRBV11-2,CASSLTAGSGNTIYF,TGTGCCAGCAGCTTAACGGCCGGCTCTGGAAACACCATATATTTT
few,NA,TRBJ2-6,TRBV5-5,CASSSGGRGANVLTF,TGTGCCAGCAGCTCTGGAGGCCGTGGGGCCAACGTCCTGACTTTC
NA,NA,TRBJ1-5,TRBV20-1,CSARAGFGNQPQHF,TGCAGTGCTAGAGCAGGGTTTGGCAATCAGCCCCAGCATTTT
NA,NA,TRBJ2-3,TRBV7-8,CASSLDPSTDTQYF,TGTGCCAGCAGCTTAGATCCATCCACAGATACGCAGTATTTT
NA,TRBD2,TRBJ2-7,TRBV4-1,CASSLGAGVYEQYF,TGCGCCAGCAGCCTCGGAGCGGGGGTATACGAGCAGTACTTC
many,NA,TRBJ1-2,TRBV14,CASSLTGSYGYTF,TGTGCCAGCAGCCTAACAGGGAGCTATGGCTACACCTTC
NA,NA,TRBJ2-1,TRBV15,CATSRDKDQSSYNEQFF,TGTGCCACCAGCAGAGATAAGGACCAAAGCTCCTACAATGAGCAGTTCTTC
few,TRBD2,TRBJ2-1,TRBV5-1,CASSPKGTSKFGDSYNEQFF,TGCGCCAGCAGCCCAAAGGGGACTAGTAAATTCGGTGACTCCTACAATGAGCAGTTCTTC
NA,TRBD2,TRBJ2-1,TRBV7-8,CASSLAGRANEQFF,TGTGCCAGCAGCTTAGCCGGGAGGGCCAATGAGCAGTTCTTC
few,NA,TRBJ2-1,TRBV29-1,CSVEVTTGYYNEQFF,TGCAGCGTTGAGGTGACGACAGGCTACTACAATGAGCAGTTCTTC
many,NA,TRBJ2-2,TRBV12-3/TRBV12-4,CASGTAPLTGELFF,TGTGCCAGCGGCACAGCCCCTTTGACCGGGGAGCTGTTTTTT
NA,NA,TRBJ2-6,TRBV5-6,CASSLTGTGANVLTF,TGTGCCAGCAGCTTGACAGGGACTGGGGCCAACGTCCTGACTTTC
few,NA,TRBJ1-3,TRBV29-1,CSVAPLSTGNTIYF,TGCAGCGTTGCCCCCCTCTCGACAGGAAACACCATATATTTT
NA,TRBD2,TRBJ2-1,TRBV6-5,CASSYQTPGLADNEQFF,TGTGCCAGCAGTTACCAAACTCCGGGACTAGCTGACAATGAGCAGTTCTTC
NA,TRBD1,TRBJ2-5,TRBV18,CASSGLPGTAYQETQYF,TGTGCCAGCTCAGGACTTCCCGGGACAGCCTACCAAGAGACCCAGTACTTC
many,NA,TRBJ2-7,TRBV29-1,CSVLIPYEQYF,TGCAGCGTTCTCATCCCCTACGAGCAGTACTTC
few,NA,TRBJ2-1,TRBV5-1,CASSLGGGQYNEQFF,TGCGCCAGCAGCTTGGGAGGGGGTCAGTACAATGAGCAGTTCTTC
NA,NA,TRBJ2-1,TRBV12-3/TRBV12-4,CASSTSDEQFF,TGTGCCAGCAGCACATCGGATGAGCAGTTCTTC
NA,NA,TRBJ2-3,TRBV19,CASSIDLDTQYF,TGTGCCAGTAGTATTGATCTAGATACGCAGTATTTT
NA,TRBD2,TRBJ2-1,TRBV20-1,CSARDWTSGDNEQFF,TGCAGTGCTAGAGACTGGACTAGCGGCGACAATGAGCAGTTCTTC
NA,TRBD2,TRBJ2-3,TRBV20-1,CSARIGWALAGEGIADTQYF,TGCAGTGCTAGAATCGGTTGGGCGCTAGCGGGAGAGGGGATCGCAGATACGCAGTATTTT
many,TRBD2,TRBJ2-1,TRBV24-1,CATSEVSGVTYNEQFF,TGTGCCACCAGTGAAGTGAGCGGGGTTACCTACAATGAGCAGTTCTTC
many,NA,TRBJ1-5,TRBV24-1,CATSDLVGPQHF,TGTGCCACCAGTGATTTGGTCGGGCCCCAGCATTTT
NA,TRBD1,TRBJ2-1,TRBV7-6,CASSLGQGDGDEQFF,TGTGCCAGCAGCTTAGGACAGGGGGATGGCGATGAGCAGTTCTTC
NA,NA,TRBJ2-1,TRBV3-1,CATGRGSSYNEQFF,TGTGCCACCGGAAGAGGGAGCTCCTACAATGAGCAGTTCTTC
many,TRBD2,TRBJ2-3,TRBV11-2,CASSLVGGTSGTDTQYF,TGTGCCAGCAGCTTAGTGGGAGGCACTAGCGGCACAGATACGCAGTATTTT
NA,TRBD2,TRBJ2-3,TRBV2,CASSDPAGADTQYF,TGTGCCAGCAGTGACCCAGCGGGAGCAGATACGCAGTATTTT
NA,NA,TRBJ2-5,TRBV5-1,CASSMVAGQQETQYF,TGCGCCAGCAGCATGGTTGCCGGACAGCAAGAGACCCAGTACTTC
few,NA,TRBJ1-3,TRBV18,CASSPGGFSGNTIYF,TGTGCCAGCTCACCAGGCGGATTCTCTGGAAACACCATATATTTT
few,NA,TRBJ2-1,TRBV21-1,CSANNEQFF,TGTTCGGCCAACAATGAGCAGTTCTTC
NA,TRBD1,TRBJ2-7,TRBV4-1,CASSQVGTGRGEQYF,TGCGCCAGCAGCCAAGTAGGGACAGGGAGAGGCGAGCAGTACTTC
many,TRBD1,TRBJ1-1,TRBV20-1,CSARDPGQLNTEAFF,TGCAGTGCTAGAGATCCGGGACAGTTGAACACTGAAGCTTTCTTT